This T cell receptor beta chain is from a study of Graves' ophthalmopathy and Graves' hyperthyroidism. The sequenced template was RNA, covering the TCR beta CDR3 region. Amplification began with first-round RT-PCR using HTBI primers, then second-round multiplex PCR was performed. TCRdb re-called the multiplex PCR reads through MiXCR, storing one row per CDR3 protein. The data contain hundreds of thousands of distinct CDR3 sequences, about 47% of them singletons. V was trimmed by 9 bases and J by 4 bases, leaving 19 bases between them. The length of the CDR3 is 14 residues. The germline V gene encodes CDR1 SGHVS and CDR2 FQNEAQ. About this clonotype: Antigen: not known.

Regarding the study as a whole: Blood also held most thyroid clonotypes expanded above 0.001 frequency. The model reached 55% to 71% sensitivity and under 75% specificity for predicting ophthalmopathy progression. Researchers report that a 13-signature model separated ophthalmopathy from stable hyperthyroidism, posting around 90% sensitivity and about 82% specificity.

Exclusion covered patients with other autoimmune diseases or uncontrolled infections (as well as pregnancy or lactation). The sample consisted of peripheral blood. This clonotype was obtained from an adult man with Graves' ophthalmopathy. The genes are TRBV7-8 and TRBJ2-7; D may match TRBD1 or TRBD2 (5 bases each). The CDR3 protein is CASSPGRTRYEQYF. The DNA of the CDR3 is TGTGCCAGTAGTCCGGGACGGACCCGATACGAGCAGTACTTC.